The clone carrying this T cell receptor beta chain was observed a single time. This CDR3 comprises 15 residues. The J segment lost 8 bases and the V segment lost 0 bases, leaving 4 bases of the junction unmatched. The germline V gene has CDR1 SGDLS and CDR2 YYNGEE. The data derive from a study of blood T cell repertoires in COVID-19. Study context: T cells, B-cell-depleted T cells, or PBMCs supplied cDNA or gDNA.

Per the study methods: Quantification of nucleated cells was approximated via reference gene primer amplification. Here immunoSEQ multiplex PCR was the method, and the copy in TCRdb shows in-frame clones only, minus some. The V and J calls and clone size are taken from that table; D and trimming were inferred from the DNA. The sample carries 20,000 to 30,000 clones, around 66% recorded once. The sequence was obtained from a man between 60 and 75 years old with active or convalescent COVID-19. V and J are TRBV9 and TRBJ1-4, with 10 bases matching TRBD1. Sequencing input: peripheral blood. CDR3 nucleotides: TGTGCCAGCAGCGTAGGGAAGGGACAGGGGGAAAAACTGTTTTTT. It encodes CASSVGKGQGEKLFF.